A selection of T cell receptor beta chains follows, all from one sample in a study of post-analysis software for immune sequencing data. TCRdb passed the PCR reads through MiXCR, listing each CDR3 protein once. The repertoire includes fewer than 850,000 distinct CDR3 sequences, 25% to 30% of them detected once, and about 0.5% sits in the top ten. What was sequenced was blood. The source is a girl between 5 and 17 years old with multiple sclerosis. Each CDR3 is given with its conserved first and last residue. D genes are given only for firm matches. Clone size is not always given. Where it is, it says once, few, many or a class for expanded clones.

clone_size d_call j_call v_call cdr3_aa cdr3_nt
. . TRBJ2-3 TRBV4-3 CASSQDLKGKDTQYF TGCGCCAGCAGCCAAGATCTTAAGGGGAAGGATACGCAGTATTTT
. TRBD1 TRBJ2-7 TRBV4-1 CASSQRDRASYEQYF TGCGCCAGCAGCCAACGGGACAGGGCTTCCTACGAGCAGTACTTC
. . TRBJ1-6 TRBV7-9 CASSPLHDRLAPHF TGTGCCAGCAGCCCGTTACACGATCGGTTAGCCCCCCACTTT
. TRBD1 TRBJ1-5 TRBV6-2/TRBV6-3 CASSYLLGQGSSSNQPQHF TGTGCCAGCAGTTACCTCCTTGGACAGGGGAGCAGTAGCAATCAGCCCCAGCATTTT
once . TRBJ2-1 TRBV29-1 CSVEWGGGYNEQFF TGCAGCGTTGAATGGGGTGGCGGATACAATGAGCAGTTCTTC
. . TRBJ1-5 TRBV7-2 CASSSDRSNQPQHF TGTGCCAGCAGCTCGGACAGAAGCAATCAGCCCCAGCATTTT
. . TRBJ1-1 TRBV5-1 CASSLAQGAGAEAFF TGCGCCAGCAGCTTGGCCCAGGGCGCCGGGGCTGAAGCTTTCTTT
. TRBD1 TRBJ1-2 TRBV5-5 CASSSGTGPGYTF TGTGCCAGCAGCTCGGGGACAGGGCCCGGCTACACCTTC
. TRBD2 TRBJ2-7 TRBV10-2 CASSKAGGPYEQYF TGCGCCAGCAGCAAAGCGGGAGGGCCCTACGAGCAGTACTTC
. . TRBJ2-5 TRBV28 CASSFSRLFQETQYF TGTGCCAGCAGTTTCTCGCGCTTGTTCCAAGAGACCCAGTACTTC
many . TRBJ2-1 TRBV28 CATTLVGRNEQFF TGTGCCACCACCCTAGTAGGGAGGAATGAGCAGTTCTTC
few TRBD1 TRBJ2-7 TRBV5-1 CASSFYRGLGEQYF TGCGCCAGCAGCTTTTACAGGGGGCTAGGCGAGCAGTACTTC
. TRBD2 TRBJ2-5 TRBV9 CASSGGLAGDGETRYF TGTGCCAGCAGCGGAGGACTAGCGGGAGACGGGGAGACCCGGTACTTC
few TRBD1 TRBJ1-5 TRBV7-9 CASSSMGQGDQPQHF TGTGCCAGCAGCTCTATGGGACAGGGGGATCAGCCCCAGCATTTT
. . TRBJ1-5 TRBV6-6 CASSWDLGNQPQHF TGTGCCAGCAGTTGGGACCTGGGCAATCAGCCCCAGCATTTT
few TRBD2 TRBJ2-3 TRBV5-6 CASSGRGVAQALTDTQYF TGTGCCAGCAGCGGCCGGGGGGTAGCCCAAGCGCTCACAGATACGCAGTATTTT
. . TRBJ1-2 TRBV29-1 CSVDPENYGYTF TGCAGCGTTGATCCAGAGAACTATGGCTACACCTTC
once . TRBJ2-7 TRBV7-6 CASSLGGAGRSQYF TGTGCCAGCAGCTTAGGTGGAGCTGGTCGTTCGCAGTACTTC
. TRBD1 TRBJ2-7 TRBV20-1 CSARGDRDSYEQYF TGCAGTGCTAGAGGGGACAGGGACTCCTACGAGCAGTACTTC
. TRBD2 TRBJ2-5 TRBV29-1 CSVEDREGPGNEQYF TGCAGCGTTGAAGATCGGGAGGGACCGGGCAATGAGCAGTACTTC
. . TRBJ1-2 TRBV27 CASSWAGPSYGYTF TGTGCCAGCAGTTGGGCAGGACCGTCCTATGGCTACACCTTC
few . TRBJ1-4 TRBV9 CASSVAHGGEKLFF TGTGCCAGCAGCGTAGCTCACGGTGGGGAAAAACTGTTTTTT
many . TRBJ2-1 TRBV5-1 CASSFTGDNEQFF TGCGCCAGCAGCTTTACGGGGGACAATGAGCAGTTCTTC
few TRBD1 TRBJ2-7 TRBV20-1 CSARAPGTGAGYEQYF TGCAGTGCTAGAGCCCCGGGGACAGGGGCGGGGTACGAGCAGTACTTC
. . TRBJ2-1 TRBV5-1 CASSLDVGSSYNEQFF TGCGCCAGCAGCTTGGACGTCGGCAGCTCCTACAATGAGCAGTTCTTC
. . TRBJ2-4 TRBV7-9 CASSQTNGGLAKNIQYF TGTGCCAGCAGCCAAACCAATGGCGGCCTAGCCAAAAACATTCAGTACTTC
few TRBD1 TRBJ1-2 TRBV20-1 CSARGTGEWNGYTF TGCAGTGCTAGGGGGACAGGGGAGTGGAATGGCTACACCTTC
. TRBD2 TRBJ2-6 TRBV3-1 CASSQGGLAGGPRSGANVLTF TGTGCCAGCAGCCAAGGGGGACTAGCGGGAGGGCCTAGATCTGGGGCCAACGTCCTGACTTTC
. TRBD1 TRBJ1-1 TRBV20-1 CSALPRQGYTEAFF TGCAGTGCTCTCCCCAGACAGGGATACACTGAAGCTTTCTTT
few TRBD1 TRBJ1-5 TRBV7-9 CASSQDREIQPQHF TGTGCCAGCAGCCAAGACAGGGAGATTCAGCCCCAGCATTTT
few TRBD2 TRBJ2-5 TRBV28 CASSKRGGLAETQYF TGTGCCAGCAGTAAGCGGGGGGGACTGGCGGAGACCCAGTACTTC
few . TRBJ2-4 TRBV20-1 CSADGTGKNIQYF TGCAGTGCTGACGGGACGGGTAAAAACATTCAGTACTTC
many TRBD1 TRBJ2-7 TRBV6-5 CASSYGQGAYEQYF TGTGCCAGCAGTTACGGACAGGGGGCATACGAGCAGTACTTC
few . TRBJ2-1 TRBV20-1 CSARDPAGSTYNEQFF TGCAGTGCTAGAGATCCGGCCGGGTCCACCTACAATGAGCAGTTCTTC
. . TRBJ2-5 TRBV12-3/TRBV12-4 CASSRNRGTHQETQYF TGTGCCAGCAGTAGAAACCGAGGGACACATCAAGAGACCCAGTACTTC
. . TRBJ2-2 TRBV6-2/TRBV6-3 CASSYGSADTGERFF TGTGCCAGCAGTTACGGCAGCGCGGACACCGGGGAGCGGTTTTTT
few TRBD2 TRBJ2-1 TRBV7-6 CASSLTSGTRNEQFF TGTGCCAGCAGCTTAACCTCCGGGACTAGGAATGAGCAGTTCTTC
few TRBD2 TRBJ2-3 TRBV7-9 CASSLTSASTDTQYF TGTGCCAGCAGCTTGACTAGCGCCAGCACAGATACGCAGTATTTT
few TRBD2 TRBJ2-5 TRBV10-3 CAISPGLVAETQYF TGTGCCATCAGCCCGGGACTAGTAGCAGAGACCCAGTACTTC
few TRBD1 TRBJ1-5 TRBV7-2 CASSLRQGGIHQPQHF TGTGCCAGCAGCTTAAGACAGGGAGGGATTCATCAGCCCCAGCATTTT
. . TRBJ2-3 TRBV11-2 CASSSWATETDTQYF TGTGCCAGCAGCTCTTGGGCTACGGAAACAGATACGCAGTATTTT
few . TRBJ1-1 TRBV12-3/TRBV12-4 CASSRTKNTEAFF TGTGCCAGCAGCCGGACAAAGAACACTGAAGCTTTCTTT
many TRBD1 TRBJ2-5 TRBV29-1 CSYTRQGTVGTQYF TGCAGCTACACACGACAGGGAACGGTTGGGACCCAGTACTTC
few . TRBJ1-6 TRBV20-1 CSALGPLGPSPLHF TGCAGTGCGCTGGGACCTTTGGGCCCATCACCCCTCCACTTT
. TRBD2 TRBJ2-2 TRBV5-8 CASNRRGAGVGELFF TGTGCCAGCAACCGGCGGGGGGCCGGGGTCGGGGAGCTGTTTTTT
. TRBD1 TRBJ2-7 TRBV7-9 CASSQRGQGRYEQYF TGTGCCAGCAGCCAGCGGGGACAGGGTCGCTACGAGCAGTACTTC
. . TRBJ2-7 TRBV16 CASSPMGAREQYF TGTGCCAGCAGCCCGATGGGGGCTCGCGAGCAGTACTTC
. . TRBJ1-2 TRBV7-9 CASSLDWDSVYGYTF TGTGCCAGCAGCTTAGATTGGGATTCTGTCTATGGCTACACCTTC
few TRBD2 TRBJ2-1 TRBV7-8 CASSTLSGRSGSPYNEQFF TGTGCCAGCAGCACCTTGAGCGGGAGGTCTGGGTCCCCCTACAATGAGCAGTTCTTC
. TRBD2 TRBJ2-3 TRBV7-6 CASSQPYSGGGDTQYF TGTGCCAGCAGCCAGCCGTATAGCGGGGGCGGAGATACGCAGTATTTT
few . TRBJ2-5 TRBV24-1 CATSDYGETQYF TGTGCCACCAGTGATTATGGGGAGACCCAGTACTTC
. . TRBJ1-5 TRBV20-1 CSARALTLLSNQPQHF TGCAGTGCTAGAGCCTTGACATTACTAAGCAATCAGCCCCAGCATTTT